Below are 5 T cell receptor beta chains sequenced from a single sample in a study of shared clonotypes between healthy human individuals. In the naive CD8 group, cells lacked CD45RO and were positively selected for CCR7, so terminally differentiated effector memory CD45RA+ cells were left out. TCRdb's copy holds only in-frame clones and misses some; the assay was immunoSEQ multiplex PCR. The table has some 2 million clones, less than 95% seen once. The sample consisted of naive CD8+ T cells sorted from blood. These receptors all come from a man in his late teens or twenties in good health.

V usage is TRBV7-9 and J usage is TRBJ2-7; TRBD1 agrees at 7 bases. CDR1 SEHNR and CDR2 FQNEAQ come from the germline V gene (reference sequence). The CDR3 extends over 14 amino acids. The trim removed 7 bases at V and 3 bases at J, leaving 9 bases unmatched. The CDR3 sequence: CASTDRVEDYEQYF. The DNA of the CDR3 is TGTGCCAGCACCGACAGGGTTGAAGACTACGAGCAGTACTTC.

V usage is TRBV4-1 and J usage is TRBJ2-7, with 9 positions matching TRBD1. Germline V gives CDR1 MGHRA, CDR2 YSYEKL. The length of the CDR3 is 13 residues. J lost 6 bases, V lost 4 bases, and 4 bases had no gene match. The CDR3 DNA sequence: TGCGCCAGCAGCCGAGACAGGGGGTCCGAGCAGTACTTC. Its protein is CASSRDRGSEQYF.

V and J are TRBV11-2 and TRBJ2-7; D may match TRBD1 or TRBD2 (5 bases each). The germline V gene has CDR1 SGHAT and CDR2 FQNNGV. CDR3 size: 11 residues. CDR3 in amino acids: CMTEGPYEQYF. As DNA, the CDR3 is TGTATGACAGAGGGGCCCTACGAGCAGTACTTC.

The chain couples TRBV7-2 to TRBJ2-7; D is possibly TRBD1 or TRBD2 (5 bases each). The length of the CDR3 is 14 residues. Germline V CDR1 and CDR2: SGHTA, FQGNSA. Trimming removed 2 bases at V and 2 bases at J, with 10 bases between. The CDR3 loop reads CASSLSGTPYEQYF. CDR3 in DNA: TGTGCCAGCAGCTTATCGGGGACCCCCTACGAGCAGTACTTC.

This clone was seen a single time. CDR3: CASSGPSNEKLFF. The CDR3 DNA reads as TGTGCCAGTTCAGGGCCTTCTAATGAAAAACTGTTTTTT. The chain combines TRBV19 with TRBJ1-4; D perhaps matches TRBD1 (5 bases). Germline assignment: CDR1 LNHDA and CDR2 SQIVND (reference sequence). Trimming cost V 8 bases and J 3 bases, with 10 bases left between them. The CDR3 is 13 amino acids.